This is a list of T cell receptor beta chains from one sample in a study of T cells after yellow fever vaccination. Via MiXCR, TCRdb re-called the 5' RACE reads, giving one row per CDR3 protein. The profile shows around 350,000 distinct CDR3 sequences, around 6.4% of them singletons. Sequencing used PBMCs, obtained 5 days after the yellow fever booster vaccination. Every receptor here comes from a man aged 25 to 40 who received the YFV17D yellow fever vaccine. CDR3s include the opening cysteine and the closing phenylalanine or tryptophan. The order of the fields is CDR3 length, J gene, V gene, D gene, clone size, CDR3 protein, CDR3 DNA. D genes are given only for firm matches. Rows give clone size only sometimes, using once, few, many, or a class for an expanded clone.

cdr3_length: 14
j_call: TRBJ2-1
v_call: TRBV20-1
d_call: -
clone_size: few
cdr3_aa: CSAVPGSSYNEQFF
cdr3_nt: TGCAGTGCTGTGCCGGGCAGCTCCTACAATGAGCAGTTCTTC

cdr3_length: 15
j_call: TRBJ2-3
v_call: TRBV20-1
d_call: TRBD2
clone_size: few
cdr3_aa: CSAIPGTSLTDTQYF
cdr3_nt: TGCAGTGCTATTCCCGGGACTAGCCTTACAGATACGCAGTATTTT

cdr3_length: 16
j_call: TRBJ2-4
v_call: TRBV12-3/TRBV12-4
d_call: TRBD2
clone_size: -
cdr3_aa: CASRPTSGLAKNIQYF
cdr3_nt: TGTGCCAGCAGGCCTACTAGCGGGTTAGCCAAAAACATTCAGTACTTC

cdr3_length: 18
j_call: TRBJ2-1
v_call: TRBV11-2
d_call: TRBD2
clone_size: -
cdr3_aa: CASSIPQREGILDNEQFF
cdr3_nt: TGTGCCAGCAGCATCCCCCAGCGGGAGGGGATTTTAGACAATGAGCAGTTCTTC

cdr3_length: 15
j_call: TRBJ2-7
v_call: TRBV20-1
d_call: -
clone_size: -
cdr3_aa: CSARSIADEVGEQYF
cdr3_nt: TGCAGTGCTAGAAGCATAGCGGACGAAGTCGGCGAGCAGTACTTC

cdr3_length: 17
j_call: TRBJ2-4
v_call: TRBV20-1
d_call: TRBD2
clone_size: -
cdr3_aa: CSARDQGSGRAKNIQYF
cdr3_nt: TGCAGTGCTAGAGATCAGGGTAGCGGGAGGGCCAAAAACATTCAGTACTTC

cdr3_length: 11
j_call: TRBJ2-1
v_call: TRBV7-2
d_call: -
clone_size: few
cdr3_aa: CASREIAAQFF
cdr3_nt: TGTGCCAGCAGGGAAATAGCGGCTCAGTTCTTC

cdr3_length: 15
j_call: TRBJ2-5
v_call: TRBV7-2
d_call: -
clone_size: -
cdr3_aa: CASSAGPSYQETQYF
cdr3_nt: TGTGCCAGCAGCGCGGGACCAAGCTATCAAGAGACCCAGTACTTC

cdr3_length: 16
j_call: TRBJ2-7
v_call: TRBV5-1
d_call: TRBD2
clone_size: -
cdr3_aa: CASSWGEAGTSYEQYF
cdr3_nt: TGCGCCAGCAGCTGGGGGGAAGCGGGGACTTCCTACGAGCAGTACTTC

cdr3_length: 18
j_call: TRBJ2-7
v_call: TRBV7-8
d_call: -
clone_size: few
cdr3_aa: CASSLSHSRLESSYEQYF
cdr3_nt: TGTGCCAGCAGCTTATCGCACTCCCGCCTGGAGAGCTCCTACGAGCAGTACTTC

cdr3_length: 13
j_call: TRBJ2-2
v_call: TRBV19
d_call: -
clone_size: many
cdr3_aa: CASSTGNTGELFF
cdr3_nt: TGTGCCAGTAGTACAGGGAACACCGGGGAGCTGTTTTTT

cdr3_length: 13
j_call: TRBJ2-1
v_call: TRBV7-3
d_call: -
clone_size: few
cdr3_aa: CASSPGSSNEQFF
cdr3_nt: TGTGCCAGCAGCCCCGGGAGCTCCAATGAGCAGTTCTTC

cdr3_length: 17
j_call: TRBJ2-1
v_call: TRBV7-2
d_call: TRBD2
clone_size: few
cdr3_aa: CASSPRALAGGNNEQFF
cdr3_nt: TGTGCCAGCAGCCCCCGGGCCTTAGCGGGAGGGAACAATGAGCAGTTCTTC

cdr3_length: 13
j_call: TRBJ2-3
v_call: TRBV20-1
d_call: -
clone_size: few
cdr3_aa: CSEGGIGTDTQYF
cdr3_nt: TGCAGTGAAGGCGGGATCGGCACAGATACGCAGTATTTT

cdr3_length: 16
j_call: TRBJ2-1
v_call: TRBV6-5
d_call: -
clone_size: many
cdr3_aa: CASSSRGATPYNEQFF
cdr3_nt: TGTGCCAGCAGTTCTAGAGGAGCCACTCCCTACAATGAGCAGTTCTTC

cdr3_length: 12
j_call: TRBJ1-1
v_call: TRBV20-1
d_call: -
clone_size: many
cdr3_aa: CSARDLRAEAFF
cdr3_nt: TGCAGTGCTAGAGATCTTAGGGCGGAAGCTTTCTTT

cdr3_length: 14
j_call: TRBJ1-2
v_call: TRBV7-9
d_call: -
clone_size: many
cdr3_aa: CASSSDRPYYGYTF
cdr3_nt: TGTGCCAGCAGCTCAGACAGGCCTTACTATGGCTACACCTTC

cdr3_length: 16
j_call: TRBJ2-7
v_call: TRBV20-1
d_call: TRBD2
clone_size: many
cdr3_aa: CSADPALAGNSYEQYF
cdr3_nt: TGCAGTGCTGATCCAGCTCTAGCGGGGAATTCCTACGAGCAGTACTTC

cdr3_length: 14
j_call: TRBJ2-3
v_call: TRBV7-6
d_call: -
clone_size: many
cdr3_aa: CASSLVGPRDTQYF
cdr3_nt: TGTGCCAGCAGCTTAGTCGGACCCAGGGATACGCAGTATTTT

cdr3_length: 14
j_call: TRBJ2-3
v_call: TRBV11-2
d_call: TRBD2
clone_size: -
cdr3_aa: CASSSRTSSDTQYF
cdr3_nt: TGTGCCAGCAGCTCCAGGACTAGTTCAGATACGCAGTATTTT

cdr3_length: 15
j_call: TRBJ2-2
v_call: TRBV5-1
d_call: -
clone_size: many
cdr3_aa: CASSLEGGNTGELFF
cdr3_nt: TGCGCCAGCAGCTTGGAGGGGGGAAACACCGGGGAGCTGTTTTTT

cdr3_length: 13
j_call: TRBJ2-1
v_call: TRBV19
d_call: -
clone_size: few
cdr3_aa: CASSPQDRNEQFF
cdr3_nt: TGTGCCAGTAGTCCACAGGACCGCAATGAGCAGTTCTTC

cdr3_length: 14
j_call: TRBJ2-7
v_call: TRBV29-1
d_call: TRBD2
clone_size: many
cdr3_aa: CSAPLSGRSYEQYF
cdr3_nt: TGCAGCGCTCCTTTGAGCGGGAGGTCCTACGAGCAGTACTTC

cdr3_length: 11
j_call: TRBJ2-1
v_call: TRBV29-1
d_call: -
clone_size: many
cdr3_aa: CSVDPAGEQFF
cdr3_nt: TGCAGCGTGGATCCGGCGGGTGAGCAGTTCTTC

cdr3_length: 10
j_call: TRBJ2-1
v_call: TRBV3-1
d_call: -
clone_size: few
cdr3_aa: CASEGNEQFF
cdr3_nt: TGTGCCAGTGAGGGCAATGAGCAGTTCTTC

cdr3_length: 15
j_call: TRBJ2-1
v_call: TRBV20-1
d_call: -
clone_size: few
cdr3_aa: CSARDGQGFGNEQFF
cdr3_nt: TGCAGTGCTAGAGATGGCCAGGGGTTTGGGAATGAGCAGTTCTTC

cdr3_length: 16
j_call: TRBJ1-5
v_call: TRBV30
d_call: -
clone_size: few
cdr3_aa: CAWSPRGTLSNQPQHF
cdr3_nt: TGTGCCTGGAGTCCCCGCGGGACACTTAGCAATCAGCCCCAGCATTTT

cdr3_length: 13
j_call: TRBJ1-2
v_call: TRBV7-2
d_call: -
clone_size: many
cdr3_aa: CASSLAHTMGYTF
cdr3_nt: TGTGCCAGCAGCTTAGCGCACACAATGGGCTACACCTTC

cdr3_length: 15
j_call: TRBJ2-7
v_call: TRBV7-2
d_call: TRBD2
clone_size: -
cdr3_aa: CASSLDIRDYYEQYF
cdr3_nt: TGTGCCAGCAGCTTAGATATCCGGGACTATTACGAGCAGTACTTC